This TCR beta chain was identified in a study of CD8 T cells in ankylosing spondylitis. Trimming took off 3 bases at V and 8 bases at J, with 13 bases between the two ends. The CDR3 length is 13 residues. Germline V CDR1 and CDR2: MDHEN, SYDVKM. Findings and caveats of the study: There was reportedly significant enrichment of clones that were disease-linked in matched ankylosing spondylitis synovial fluid. Those disease-linked clones were CD8+; they were also relatively rare in peripheral blood. Earlier literature documents some of the motif variants in reactive arthritis synovial fluid and blood. There was a TCR beta motif, made of several highly homologous variants, that appeared characteristic of ankylosing spondylitis blood.

This clonotype showed up many times. The antigen is undetermined. A single record per CDR3 protein comes from TCRdb applying MiXCR to the 5' RACE reads. In the table there are about 220,000 distinct CDR3 sequences, about 11% of which are singletons. This chain joins TRBV28 and TRBJ1-2, with unresolved D. The sample consisted of blood, either unsorted or a sorted T cell fraction (not recorded which). The TCR was taken from a male donor with ankylosing spondylitis or in good health (not recorded which). The CDR3: CASSFDKNGGYTF. The CDR3 DNA reads TGTGCCAGCAGTTTTGATAAGAATGGCGGCTACACCTTC.